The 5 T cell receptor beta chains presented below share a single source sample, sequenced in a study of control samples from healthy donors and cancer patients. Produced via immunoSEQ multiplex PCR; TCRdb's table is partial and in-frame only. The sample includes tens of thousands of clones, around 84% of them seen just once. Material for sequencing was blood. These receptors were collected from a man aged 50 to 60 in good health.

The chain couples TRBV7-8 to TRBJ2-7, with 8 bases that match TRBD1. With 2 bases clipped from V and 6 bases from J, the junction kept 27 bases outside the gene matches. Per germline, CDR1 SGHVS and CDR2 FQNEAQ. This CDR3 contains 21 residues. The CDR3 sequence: CASSLYMTRPETGGPPSEQYF. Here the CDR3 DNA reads TGTGCCAGCAGCTTATATATGACCCGGCCCGAAACAGGGGGTCCTCCCAGCGAGCAGTACTTC.

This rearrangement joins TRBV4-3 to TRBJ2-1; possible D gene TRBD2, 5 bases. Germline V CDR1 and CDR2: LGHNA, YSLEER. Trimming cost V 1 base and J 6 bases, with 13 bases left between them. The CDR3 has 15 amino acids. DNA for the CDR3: TGCGCCAGCAGCCAAGTGCTAGCCGCGGCCAATGAGCAGTTCTTC. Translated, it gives CASSQVLAAANEQFF.

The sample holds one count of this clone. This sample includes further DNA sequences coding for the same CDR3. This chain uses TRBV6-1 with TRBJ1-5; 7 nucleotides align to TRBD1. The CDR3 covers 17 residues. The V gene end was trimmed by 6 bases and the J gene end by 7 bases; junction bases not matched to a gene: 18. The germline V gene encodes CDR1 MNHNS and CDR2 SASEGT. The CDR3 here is CASSESPRRGLWQPQHF. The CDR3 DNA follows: TGTGCCAGCAGCGAATCCCCGCGGAGGGGGCTATGGCAGCCCCAGCATTTT.

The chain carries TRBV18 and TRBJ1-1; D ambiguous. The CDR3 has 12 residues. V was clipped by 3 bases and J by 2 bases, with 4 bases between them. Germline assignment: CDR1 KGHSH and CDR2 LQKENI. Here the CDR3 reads CASSPPNTEAFF. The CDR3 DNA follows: TGTGCCAGCTCACCCCCAAACACTGAAGCTTTCTTT.

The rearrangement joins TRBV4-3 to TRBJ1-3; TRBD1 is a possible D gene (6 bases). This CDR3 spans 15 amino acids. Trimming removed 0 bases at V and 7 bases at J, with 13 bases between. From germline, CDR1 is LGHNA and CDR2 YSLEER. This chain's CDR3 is CASSQEFRGTNTIYF. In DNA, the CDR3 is TGCGCCAGCAGCCAAGAGTTCAGGGGAACGAACACCATATATTTT.